One sample yielded the 21 T cell receptor beta chains listed below, sequenced in a study of T cells in Graves' hyperthyroidism and ophthalmopathy. RNA transcripts served as the template for amplifying TCR beta CDR3 regions. HTBI primers were the set used in a first-round RT-PCR of the TCR CDR3. A single record per CDR3 protein comes from TCRdb applying MiXCR to the multiplex PCR reads. Of 160,000 or so distinct CDR3 sequences in the sample, 9.4% were seen once. The sequenced material came from blood. These receptors all stem from a woman under 30 with Graves' hyperthyroidism that later progressed to Graves' ophthalmopathy.

In its sample, this clonotype was seen many times. The chain uses TRBV20-1 and TRBJ2-5, with D unclear. Trimming removed 3 bases at V and 5 bases at J, with 13 bases between. The CDR3 consists of 13 residues. Germline V gene data show CDR1 as DFQATT and CDR2 as SNEGSKA (reference sequence). CDR3 sequence reads: CSASARPRETQYF. The CDR3 DNA is TGCAGTGCTAGTGCCAGGCCTCGGGAGACCCAGTACTTC.

This clonotype showed up many times. CDR3: CAWSVRHRAGGPEKLFF. CDR3 DNA sequence: TGTGCCTGGAGTGTACGACACAGGGCGGGGGGCCCAGAAAAACTGTTTTTT. The rearrangement uses TRBV30 and TRBJ1-4; maybe TRBD1 (6 bases). Per the germline V gene, CDR1 is GTSNPN and CDR2 is SVGIG (reference sequence). CDR3 length: 17 amino acids. V lost 0 bases to trimming and J lost 8 bases, with 22 bases between them.

This clonotype appeared many times. V gene TRBV7-3 combines with J gene TRBJ2-2, with 15 bases matching TRBD2. Germline values: CDR1 SGHTA, CDR2 FQGTGA. The CDR3 runs 21 residues. After removal of 2 bases from V and 2 bases from J, the junction contained 12 bases not matched to a gene. CDR3 bases: TGTGCCAGCAGCTTACTACCTCGGACTAGCGGGGGGGCCGGTAACACCGGGGAGCTGTTTTTT. As protein: CASSLLPRTSGGAGNTGELFF.

Many counts were recorded for this clonotype. The chain couples TRBV7-2 to TRBJ1-1; D may be TRBD1 (6 bases). V lost 4 bases and J lost 6, with 9 bases in between. The CDR3 runs to 12 residues. Germline CDR1 and CDR2: SGHTA and FQGNSA. CDR3 residues: CASSWTVPEAFF. CDR3 coding DNA: TGTGCCAGCAGCTGGACAGTCCCTGAAGCTTTCTTT.

This chain connects TRBV29-1 to TRBJ2-1; TRBD2 agrees at 9 bases. Germline-derived CDR1 and CDR2 are SQVTM and ANQGSEA. J lost 1 base, V lost 2 bases, and 6 bases had no gene match. CDR3 length: 16 amino acids. The CDR3 bases are TGCAGCGTTGAACTAGCGGGACACGAATCCTACAATGAGCAGTTCTTC. Residues: CSVELAGHESYNEQFF.

This clonotype came up many times. The J gene is TRBJ1-2, the V gene TRBV27; 7 positions agree with TRBD1. V shed 6 bases, J shed 3 bases, and the junction held 7 bases outside the gene matches. The V gene's germline CDR1 is MNHEY and CDR2 SMNVEV (reference sequence). This CDR3 contains 14 residues. CDR3 sequence: CASSPTGMYYGYTF. CDR3 sequence (DNA): TGTGCCAGCAGCCCGACAGGGATGTACTATGGCTACACCTTC.

This clonotype occurred many times. The chain uses TRBV5-1 and TRBJ2-7, with TRBD2 as a possible D gene (5 bases). The CDR3 extends over 13 amino acids. Germline CDR1 is SGHRS and CDR2 is YFSETQ. The V and J ends lost 3 bases and 5 bases respectively, with 12 bases between them. Written as DNA, the CDR3 is TGCGCCAGCAGCTCGCTGATCGGGGACGAGCAGTACTTC. As protein: CASSSLIGDEQYF.

On this clonotype itself: Being one base from a much bigger clone, this may be a read error. This likely comes from a read error, as the CDR3 has no conserved phenylalanine or tryptophan at its end. The V call is TRBV7-9, the J call TRBJ2-5; D possibly corresponds to TRBD1 (6 bases). V shed 6 bases and J shed 1 base, with 9 bases lying between them. Germline V gives CDR1 SEHNR, CDR2 FQNEAQ (reference sequence). The CDR3 is made up of 13 amino acids. CDR3: CASSGQIQETQYL. The CDR3 coding sequence is TGTGCCAGCAGTGGACAGATCCAAGAGACCCAGTACCTC.

This clonotype was detected ten times or more. The chain recombines TRBV2 with TRBJ1-5; TRBD1 might be the D (6 bases). The V and J ends lost 5 bases and 6 bases respectively, with 20 bases between them. This CDR3 spans 16 amino acids. Germline V gene data show CDR1 as SNHLY and CDR2 as FYNNEI. The CDR3 loop reads CASSPWGGGGGQPQHF. CDR3 DNA sequence: TGTGCCAGCAGTCCCTGGGGCGGGGGCGGGGGTCAGCCCCAGCATTTT.

This clonotype was recorded at least ten times. This sequence joins TRBV29-1 and TRBJ1-1, with a tentative D call TRBD1 (5 bases). This CDR3 is built from 13 residues. The V and J ends lost 7 bases and 5 bases respectively, with 17 bases between them. Germline CDR1 reads SQVTM; CDR2 reads ANQGSEA. CDR3 DNA sequence: TGCAGCGGACTGGACACCCCGGGGACTGAAGCTTTCTTT. Its protein product is CSGLDTPGTEAFF.

This clonotype was seen ten or more times. The chain links TRBV20-1 to TRBJ2-7; D is undetermined. CDR1 DFQATT and CDR2 SNEGSKA come from the germline V gene (reference sequence). V was clipped by 0 bases and J by 7 bases, with 13 bases between them. The CDR3 runs 13 residues. Here the CDR3 DNA reads TGCAGTGCTAGAGATGGAACAGTAGGGGAGCAGTACTTC. It encodes CSARDGTVGEQYF.

This clonotype was recorded many times. The chain's CDR3 is CASSLNQGDTEAFF. DNA of the CDR3: TGCGCCAGCAGCTTGAACCAGGGAGACACTGAAGCTTTCTTT. The V gene is TRBV5-1, the J gene TRBJ1-1; weak D call: TRBD1 (5 bases). Germline V CDR1 and CDR2: SGHRS, YFSETQ. CDR3 length equals 14 residues. The V and J ends lost 1 base and 3 bases respectively, with 10 bases between them.

Ten or more counts support this clonotype. The rearrangement links TRBV11-3 to TRBJ2-2, with D perhaps TRBD2 (5 bases). There are 16 residues in the CDR3. Germline V lookup: CDR1 SGHNT, CDR2 YENEEA. V was trimmed by 5 bases and J by 3 bases, leaving 16 bases between them. The CDR3 protein is CASSPRWAADTGELFF. The CDR3 DNA reads as TGTGCCAGCAGCCCCCGGTGGGCAGCGGACACCGGGGAGCTGTTTTTT.

This clonotype was seen ten or more times. The J gene is TRBJ1-1, the V gene TRBV18, with D possibly matching TRBD1 (5 bases). The V gene's germline CDR1 is KGHSH and CDR2 LQKENI. CDR3 length: 13 amino acids. The V gene lost 5 bases and the J gene lost 4 bases, with 11 bases spanning the gap. This CDR3 reads CASSSAQGTEAFF. The CDR3 coding sequence is TGTGCCAGCTCATCAGCGCAGGGCACTGAAGCTTTCTTT.

This clonotype was counted a few times. This may be a read error, as it is one base from a much larger clone. This chain links TRBV12-3 or TRBV12-4 with TRBJ1-2; 7 nucleotides align to TRBD1. The CDR3 is 14 amino acids. This chain's CDR3 is CTSSASGTVYGYTF. The CDR3 DNA sequence: TGTACCAGCAGTGCATCCGGGACAGTTTATGGCTACACCTTC.

This clonotype showed up many times. V gene TRBV6-2 or TRBV6-3 combines with J gene TRBJ2-1; TRBD1 matches at 9 bases. J lost 0 bases, V lost 5 bases, and 5 bases had no gene match. The CDR3 consists of 16 residues. Per the germline V gene, CDR1 is MNHEY and CDR2 is SVGEGT. The CDR3: CASSRTGVSSYNEQFF. The CDR3 bases are TGTGCCAGCAGTCGGACAGGGGTCAGCTCCTACAATGAGCAGTTCTTC.

This clonotype was recorded many times. The chain uses TRBV7-9 and TRBJ2-7, with D perhaps TRBD1 (6 bases). Trimming took 5 bases from V and 0 from J, leaving 20 bases between them. Germline V CDR1 and CDR2: SEHNR, FQNEAQ (reference sequence). The CDR3 has 17 amino acids. The CDR3 coding sequence is TGTGCCAGCAGCCCCCGGACAGCAACTCCCAGCTCCTACGAGCAGTACTTC. It is translated as CASSPRTATPSSYEQYF. The full variable domain, rest sourced from reference TRBV7-9 and TRBJ2-7, is DTGVSQNPRHKITKRGQNVTFRCDPISEHNRLYWYRQTLGQGPEFLTYFQNEAQLEKSRLLSDRFSAERPKGSFSTLEIQRTEQGDSAMYLCASSPRTATPSSYEQYFGPGTRLTVT.

This clonotype was detected many times. The chain uses TRBV29-1 and TRBJ1-2; TRBD1 agrees at 9 bases. Per the germline V gene, CDR1 is SQVTM and CDR2 is ANQGSEA. J was trimmed by 8 bases and V by 4 bases; bases with no gene match: 8. The CDR3 runs to 13 residues. The CDR3 region has the DNA TGCAGCGTTGTAAACCGGGACAGGGACGGCTACACCTTC. It codes for CSVVNRDRDGYTF.

This clonotype occurred many times. The CDR3 here is CASSVDRGLGEKLFF. The CDR3 DNA follows: TGTGCCAGCAGCGTCGACAGGGGGCTGGGTGAAAAACTGTTTTTT. J is TRBJ1-4 and V is TRBV11-2, with 10 positions matching TRBD1. The CDR3 sequence is 15 residues long. The V gene end was trimmed by 5 bases and the J gene end by 7 bases; junction bases not matched to a gene: 7. CDR1 and CDR2 from the germline V gene are SGHAT and FQNNGV. The complete variable domain, with remaining parts taken from reference TRBV11-2 and TRBJ1-4, reads EAGVAQSPRYKIIEKRQSVAFWCNPISGHATLYWYQQILGQGPKLLIQFQNNGVVDDSQLPKDRFSAERLKGVDSTLKIQPAKLEDSAVYLCASSVDRGLGEKLFFGSGTQLSVL.

There are a few counts of this clonotype. The chain joins TRBV20-1 to TRBJ2-3; D might be TRBD2 (6 bases). Trimming took 5 bases from V and 3 from J, leaving 21 bases between them. From germline, CDR1 is DFQATT and CDR2 SNEGSKA (reference sequence). The CDR3 length is 16 residues. The CDR3: CSASPFGGGGTDTQYF. CDR3 in DNA: TGCAGTGCTTCCCCGTTCGGGGGAGGTGGGACAGATACGCAGTATTTT.

This clonotype came up many times. This chain joins TRBV7-9 and TRBJ1-6; TRBD1 agrees at 7 bases. The CDR3 is 14 amino acids. The V gene end was trimmed by 5 bases and the J gene end by 7 bases; junction bases not matched to a gene: 5. Germline-derived CDR1 and CDR2 are SEHNR and FQNEAQ (reference sequence). CDR3 sequence reads: CASSLTGINSPLHF. In nucleotides, the CDR3 is TGTGCCAGCAGCCTGACAGGGATAAATTCACCCCTCCACTTT.